This passage covers 8 T cell receptor beta chains from one sample sequenced in a study of shared T cell receptors in the human thymus. Sequenced by immunoSEQ multiplex PCR; TCRdb stores in-frame clones only, minus some. The sample lists hundreds of thousands of clones, about 89% seen once, with roughly 0.0086% in the top ten. This same sample was also taken into another study, of human thymus T cells.

Sequencing was done on a sample of thymocytes. These receptors were taken from a boy less than two years old with a congenital heart defect.

Comments on this clone: The identical CDR3 is also encoded by other nucleotide sequences in the sample. CDR3 sequence reads: CASSIAGSNQPQHF. CDR3 coding DNA: TGTGCCAGTAGTATAGCAGGGAGCAATCAGCCCCAGCATTTT. The chain has TRBV19 and TRBJ1-5; D might be TRBD1 (5 bases). The CDR3 runs to 14 residues. The V end was cut by 1 base, the J end by 1 base, with 5 bases between. Germline values: CDR1 LNHDA, CDR2 SQIVND (reference sequence).

The chain recombines TRBV15 with TRBJ2-7, with TRBD1 matching 8 bases. The trim removed 8 bases at V and 6 bases at J, leaving 9 bases unmatched. CDR3 length: 13 residues. Germline V CDR1 and CDR2: LNHNV, YYDKDF (reference sequence). The CDR3 reads CATARGQHSEQYF. The DNA of the CDR3 is TGTGCCACCGCCAGGGGGCAACACAGCGAGCAGTACTTC.

The rearrangement uses TRBV23-1 and TRBJ2-1, with 9 positions matching TRBD1. TRBV23-1 is identified as an open reading frame with a role that is uncertain. V dropped 1 base and J dropped 5; count of bases not matched to a gene: 12. This CDR3 is 18 amino acids long. Here the CDR3 reads CASSQWDRASRRDNEQFF. The DNA for the CDR3 is TGCGCCAGCAGTCAATGGGACAGGGCCTCCCGGCGGGACAATGAGCAGTTCTTC.

This sequence joins TRBV11-2 and TRBJ2-7; 9 bases map to TRBD2. This CDR3 is built from 16 residues. V shed 0 bases and J 3 bases; nucleotides not matched to a gene: 6. Germline-derived CDR1 and CDR2 are SGHAT and FQNNGV. CDR3 nucleotide sequence: TGTGCCAGCAGCTTAGATCGCATTAGCGGGAGCTACGAGCAGTACTTC. Residues: CASSLDRISGSYEQYF.

The rearrangement uses TRBV5-6 and TRBJ1-4; D may be TRBD1 (5 bases). CDR1 is SGHDT and CDR2 is YYEEEE in the germline V gene. Trimming removed 3 bases at V and 4 bases at J, with 13 bases between. The CDR3 has 15 residues. Written as DNA, the CDR3 is TGTGCCAGCAGCTCCCAGACAGCAAATAATGAAAAACTGTTTTTT. Its translation: CASSSQTANNEKLFF.

V and J are TRBV4-3 and TRBJ2-5; 10 bases are a match to TRBD2. The CDR3 consists of 19 residues. The V gene end was trimmed by 4 bases and the J gene end by 0 bases; junction bases not matched to a gene: 14. CDR1 and CDR2 (germline): LGHNA, YSLEER. The CDR3 DNA reads TGCGCCAGCAGCCCCCGTTCTAGCGGGGGCCCTTGGTACCAAGAGACCCAGTACTTC. Amino acid sequence: CASSPRSSGGPWYQETQYF.

About this clone itself: This sample also contains other DNA sequences that code for the same CDR3. This chain links TRBV9 with TRBJ1-6, with TRBD1 as a possible D gene (6 bases). Germline lookup yields CDR1 SGDLS and CDR2 YYNGEE. V was cut by 1 base and J by 7 bases, with 9 bases left in between. The CDR3 is made up of 14 amino acids. In nucleotides, the CDR3 is TGTGCCAGCAGCGTACGACAGGAGAATTCACCCCTCCACTTT. It specifies CASSVRQENSPLHF.

The rearrangement links TRBV15 to TRBJ2-1; D unresolved. The ends were cut back, 0 bases at V and 0 bases at J, with 12 bases in the middle. Germline V gene data show CDR1 as LNHNV and CDR2 as YYDKDF (reference sequence). The CDR3 is made up of 17 amino acids. The CDR3 DNA sequence: TGTGCCACCAGCAGAGATGAAGACTTCAGCTCCTACAATGAGCAGTTCTTC. Translation: CATSRDEDFSSYNEQFF.